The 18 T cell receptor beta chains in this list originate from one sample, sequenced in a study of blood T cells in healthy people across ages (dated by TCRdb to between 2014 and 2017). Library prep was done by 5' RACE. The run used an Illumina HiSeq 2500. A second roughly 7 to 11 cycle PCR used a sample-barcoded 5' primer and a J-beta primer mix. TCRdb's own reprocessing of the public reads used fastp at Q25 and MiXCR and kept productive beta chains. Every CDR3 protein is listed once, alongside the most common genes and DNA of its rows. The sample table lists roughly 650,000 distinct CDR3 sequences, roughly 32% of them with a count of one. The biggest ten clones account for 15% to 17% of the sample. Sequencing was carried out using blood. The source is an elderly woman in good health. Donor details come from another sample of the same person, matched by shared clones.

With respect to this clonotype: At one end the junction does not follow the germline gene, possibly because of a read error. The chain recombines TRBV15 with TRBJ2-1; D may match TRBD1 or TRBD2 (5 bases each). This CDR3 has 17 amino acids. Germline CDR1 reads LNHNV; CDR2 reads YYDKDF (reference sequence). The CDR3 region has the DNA TGCGCCACCAGCAGAGAGCCTCGGGACGGCTACCACAATGAGCAGTTCTTC. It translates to CATSREPRDGYHNEQFF.

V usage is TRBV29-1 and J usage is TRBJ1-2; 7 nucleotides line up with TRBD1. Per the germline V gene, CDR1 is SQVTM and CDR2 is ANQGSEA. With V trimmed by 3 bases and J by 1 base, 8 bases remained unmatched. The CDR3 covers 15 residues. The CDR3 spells CSVEKGQSFNYGYTF. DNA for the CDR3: TGCAGCGTTGAGAAGGGACAGTCGTTTAACTATGGCTACACCTTC.

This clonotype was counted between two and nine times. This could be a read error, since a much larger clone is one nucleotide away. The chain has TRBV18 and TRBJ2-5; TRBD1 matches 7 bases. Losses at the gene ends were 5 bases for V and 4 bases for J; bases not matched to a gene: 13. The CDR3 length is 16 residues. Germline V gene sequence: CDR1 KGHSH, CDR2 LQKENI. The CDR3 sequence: CASSSRMGQIRETQYF. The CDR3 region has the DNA TGTGCCAGCTCAAGCAGGATGGGACAGATACGAGAGACCCAGTACTTC.

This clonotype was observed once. The CDR3 region has the DNA TGTGCCAGCAGTTTCCCACAGGGGATAACTAATGAAAAACTGTTTTTT. Its protein is CASSFPQGITNEKLFF. The J gene is TRBJ1-4, the V gene TRBV12-3 or TRBV12-4; 7 nucleotides line up with TRBD1. V lost 3 bases to trimming and J lost 1 base; unmatched junction nucleotides: 5. This CDR3 contains 16 residues.

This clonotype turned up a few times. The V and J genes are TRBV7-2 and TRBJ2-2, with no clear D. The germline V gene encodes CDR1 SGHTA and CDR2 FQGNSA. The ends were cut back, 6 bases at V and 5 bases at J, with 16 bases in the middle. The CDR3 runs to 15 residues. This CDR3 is CASRFKSLGTGELFF. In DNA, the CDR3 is TGTGCCAGCAGATTTAAGTCCTTAGGAACCGGGGAGCTGTTTTTT.

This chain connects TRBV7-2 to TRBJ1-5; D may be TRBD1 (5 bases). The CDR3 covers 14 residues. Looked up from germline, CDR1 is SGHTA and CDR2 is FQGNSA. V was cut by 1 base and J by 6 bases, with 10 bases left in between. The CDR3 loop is CASSLVQGRQPQHF. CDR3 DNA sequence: TGTGCCAGCAGCTTAGTTCAGGGACGTCAGCCCCAGCATTTT.

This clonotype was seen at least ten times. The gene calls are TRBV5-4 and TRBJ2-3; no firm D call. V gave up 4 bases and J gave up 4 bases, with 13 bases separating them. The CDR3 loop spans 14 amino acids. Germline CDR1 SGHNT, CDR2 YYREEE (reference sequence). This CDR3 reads CASSPRPRADTQYF. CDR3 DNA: TGTGCCAGCAGCCCCCGGCCCCGGGCAGATACGCAGTATTTT.

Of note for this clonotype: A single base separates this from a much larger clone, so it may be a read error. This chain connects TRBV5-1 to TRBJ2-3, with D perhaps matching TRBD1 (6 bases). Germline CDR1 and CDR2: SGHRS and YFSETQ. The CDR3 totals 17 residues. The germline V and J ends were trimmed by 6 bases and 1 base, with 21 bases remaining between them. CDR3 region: CASNFTPGDLRTDTQYF. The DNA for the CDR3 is TGCGCCAGCAACTTTACACCAGGGGACCTCCGCACAGATACGCAGTATTTT. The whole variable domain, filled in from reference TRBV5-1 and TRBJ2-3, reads KAGVTQTPRYLIKTRGQQVTLSCSPISGHRSVSWYQQTPGQGLQFLFEYFSETQRNKGNFPGRFSGRQFSNSRSEMNVSTLELGDSALYLCASNFTPGDLRTDTQYFGPGTRLTVL.

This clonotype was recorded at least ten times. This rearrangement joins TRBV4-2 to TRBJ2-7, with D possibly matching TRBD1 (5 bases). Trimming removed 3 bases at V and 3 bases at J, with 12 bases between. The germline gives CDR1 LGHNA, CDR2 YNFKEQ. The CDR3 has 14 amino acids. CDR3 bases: TGTGCCAGCAGCCAGGCAGGGCGAGACTACGAGCAGTACTTC. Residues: CASSQAGRDYEQYF.

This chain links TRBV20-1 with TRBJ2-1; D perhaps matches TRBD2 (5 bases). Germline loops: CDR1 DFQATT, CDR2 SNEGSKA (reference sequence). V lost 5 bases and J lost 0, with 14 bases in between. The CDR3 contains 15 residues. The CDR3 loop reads CSASGGRSSYNEQFF. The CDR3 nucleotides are TGCAGTGCTTCCGGAGGACGTAGCTCCTACAATGAGCAGTTCTTC.

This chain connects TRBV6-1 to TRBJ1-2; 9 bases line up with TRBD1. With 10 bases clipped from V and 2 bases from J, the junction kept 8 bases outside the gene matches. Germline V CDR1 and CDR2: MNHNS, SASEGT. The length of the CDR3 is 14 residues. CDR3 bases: TGTGCCACCAAACAGGGGGCGCAGAACTATGGCTACACCTTC. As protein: CATKQGAQNYGYTF.

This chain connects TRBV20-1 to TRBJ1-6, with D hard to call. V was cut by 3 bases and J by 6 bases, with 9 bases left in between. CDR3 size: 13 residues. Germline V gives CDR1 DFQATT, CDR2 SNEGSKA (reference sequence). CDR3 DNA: TGCAGTGCTAGTACAGATTTTAATTCACCCCTCCACTTT. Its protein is CSASTDFNSPLHF.

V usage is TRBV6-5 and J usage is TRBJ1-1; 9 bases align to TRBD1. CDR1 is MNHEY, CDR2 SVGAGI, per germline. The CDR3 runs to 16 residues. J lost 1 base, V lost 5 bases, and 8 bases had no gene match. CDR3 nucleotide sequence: TGTGCCAGCAGTCGAGGGACAGGGAACCGGAACACTGAAGCTTTCTTT. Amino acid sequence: CASSRGTGNRNTEAFF.

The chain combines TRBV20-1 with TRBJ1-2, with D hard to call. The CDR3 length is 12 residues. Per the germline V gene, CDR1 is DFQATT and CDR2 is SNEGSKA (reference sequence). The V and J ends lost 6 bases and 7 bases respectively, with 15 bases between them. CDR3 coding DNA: TGCAGTGCGCAGTCTCAATGGGGTGGCTACACCTTC. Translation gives CSAQSQWGGYTF.

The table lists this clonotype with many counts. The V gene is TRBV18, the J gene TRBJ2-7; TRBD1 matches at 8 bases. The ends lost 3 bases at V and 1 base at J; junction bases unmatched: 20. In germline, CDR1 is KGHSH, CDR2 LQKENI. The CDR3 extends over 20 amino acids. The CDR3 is CASSPYLRQGPTSTSYEQYF. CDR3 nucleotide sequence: TGTGCCAGCTCACCTTACCTTAGACAGGGGCCCACCTCAACATCCTACGAGCAGTACTTC.

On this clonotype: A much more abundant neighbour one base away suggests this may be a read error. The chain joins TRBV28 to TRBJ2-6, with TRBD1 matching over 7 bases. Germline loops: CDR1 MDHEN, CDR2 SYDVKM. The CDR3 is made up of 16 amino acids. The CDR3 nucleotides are TGTGCCAGCAGTTCATTAACAGGGGCTGGGGCCAACGTCCCGACTTTC. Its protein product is CASSSLTGAGANVPTF.

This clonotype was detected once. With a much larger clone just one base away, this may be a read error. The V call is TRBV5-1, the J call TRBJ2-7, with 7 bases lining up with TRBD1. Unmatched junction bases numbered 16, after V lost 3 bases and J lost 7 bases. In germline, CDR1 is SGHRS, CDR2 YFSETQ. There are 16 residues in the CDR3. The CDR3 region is CASSSEGTESYNEQYF. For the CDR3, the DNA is TGCGCCAGCAGCTCGGAAGGGACAGAATCCTACAATGAGCAGTACTTC.

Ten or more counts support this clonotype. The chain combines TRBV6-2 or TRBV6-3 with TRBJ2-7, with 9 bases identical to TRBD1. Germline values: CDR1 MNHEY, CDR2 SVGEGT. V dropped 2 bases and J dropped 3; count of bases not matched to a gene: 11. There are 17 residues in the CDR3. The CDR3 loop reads CASSYIVSGTGSYEQYF. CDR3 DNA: TGTGCCAGCAGTTACATTGTAAGCGGGACAGGGAGCTACGAGCAGTACTTC.